The 20 T cell receptor beta chains below come from one sample, sequenced in a study of blood T cell repertoires in COVID-19. Profiling relied on immunoSEQ multiplex PCR, and the TCRdb table lists in-frame clones only, not all of them. The data hold hundreds of thousands of clones, with about 88% observed a single time. Sequencing input: peripheral blood. The origin of the receptors is a woman between 25 and 40 years old with COVID-19, enrolled during active disease.

This chain connects TRBV19 to TRBJ1-1; D perhaps matches TRBD1 (5 bases). The germline V and J ends were trimmed by 6 bases and 8 bases, with 13 bases remaining between them. CDR1 LNHDA and CDR2 SQIVND come from the germline V gene (reference sequence). The CDR3 spans 12 residues. The CDR3 protein is CASSPGTNEAFF. CDR3 DNA: TGTGCCAGTAGCCCCGGGACTAACGAAGCTTTCTTT.

This clone was found once. The chain is built from TRBV15 and TRBJ2-1, with D maybe TRBD1 (6 bases). CDR3 length: 14 amino acids. The ends were cut back, 0 bases at V and 6 bases at J, with 9 bases in the middle. Germline V gene data show CDR1 as LNHNV and CDR2 as YYDKDF (reference sequence). CDR3 sequence: CATSREGAINEQFF. The CDR3 nucleotides are TGTGCCACCAGCAGAGAGGGGGCAATCAATGAGCAGTTCTTC.

V usage is TRBV14 and J usage is TRBJ2-1, with 14 nucleotides matching TRBD2. J gave up 8 bases and V 9 bases, and 15 bases lay outside the gene matches. This CDR3 comprises 17 residues. CDR1 is SGHDN and CDR2 is FVKESK in the germline V gene. The chain's CDR3 is CASAGTGGLAGVDEQFF. The CDR3 DNA reads TGTGCCAGTGCCGGGACAGGGGGACTAGCGGGAGTGGATGAGCAGTTCTTC.

V usage is TRBV27 and J usage is TRBJ2-1, with unresolved D. Looked up from germline, CDR1 is MNHEY and CDR2 is SMNVEV (reference sequence). The CDR3 covers 16 residues. The V gene lost 10 bases and the J gene lost 0 bases, with 19 bases spanning the gap. CDR3: CATAPHGSSSYNEQFF. CDR3 sequence (DNA): TGTGCCACCGCTCCGCACGGTTCTAGCTCCTACAATGAGCAGTTCTTC.

This chain connects TRBV7-6 to TRBJ2-7; D is uncertain. The CDR3 length is 14 residues. With 2 bases removed from V and 0 bases from J, the gap between germline ends came to 8 bases. Looked up from germline, CDR1 is SGHVS and CDR2 is FNYEAQ. CDR3 amino acids: CASSLNPSSYEQYF. The CDR3 DNA reads TGTGCCAGCAGCTTAAATCCGTCCTCCTACGAGCAGTACTTC. The variable domain in full, with the rest retrieved from reference TRBV7-6 and TRBJ2-7, is GAGVSQSPRYKVTKRGQDVALRCDPISGHVSLYWYRQALGQGPEFLTYFNYEAQQDKSGLPNDRFSAERPEGSISTLTIQRTEQRDSAMYRCASSLNPSSYEQYFGPGTRLTVT.

This sequence joins TRBV27 and TRBJ2-7; D ambiguous. The CDR3 length is 15 residues. Between the trimmed V and J ends, which lost 0 bases and 2 bases, there was a span of 11 bases. Germline-derived CDR1 and CDR2 are MNHEY and SMNVEV (reference sequence). The CDR3 DNA follows: TGTGCCAGCAGTTTATCGAGTGGGCTCCCCTACGAGCAGTACTTC. Its translation is CASSLSSGLPYEQYF.

This clone was observed once. The chain recombines TRBV3-1 (or the pseudogene TRBV3-2) with TRBJ2-5, with a possible D match to TRBD2 (6 bases). Germline loops: CDR1 LGHDT, CDR2 YNNKEL (reference sequence). Trimming pared 1 base from V and 4 bases from J, leaving 13 bases between. This CDR3 is 15 amino acids long. In DNA, the CDR3 is TGTGCCAGCAGCCAAGTGGGGGGAAGGGGAGAGACCCAGTACTTC. Its translation: CASSQVGGRGETQYF.

The gene calls are TRBV29-1 and TRBJ2-1, with D perhaps matching TRBD2 (6 bases). Germline V CDR1 and CDR2: SQVTM, ANQGSEA. The CDR3 covers 13 residues. V shed 4 bases and J shed 9 bases, with 16 bases lying between them. The CDR3 region is CSVGLDRVGEQFF. CDR3 nucleotides: TGCAGCGTTGGACTAGATCGGGTGGGTGAGCAGTTCTTC.

J is TRBJ2-5 and V is TRBV15; TRBD1 might be the D (5 bases). Deletions cut 2 bases from V and 5 bases from J, with 15 bases between. The CDR3 runs to 15 residues. CDR1 LNHNV and CDR2 YYDKDF come from the germline V gene (reference sequence). As DNA, the CDR3 is TGTGCCACCAGCAGACCATCAAGGGGTGCGGAGACCCAGTACTTC. Translated, it gives CATSRPSRGAETQYF.

V gene TRBV6-5 combines with J gene TRBJ2-3; TRBD2 agrees at 7 bases. The CDR3 runs 15 residues. J gave up 0 bases and V 6 bases, and 6 bases lay outside the gene matches. Germline CDR1 reads MNHEY; CDR2 reads SVGAGI. The DNA for the CDR3 is TGTGCCAGCAGGCCTGCTAGCGGAAGCACAGATACGCAGTATTTT. Its protein product is CASRPASGSTDTQYF.

The chain has TRBV12-3 or TRBV12-4 and TRBJ2-7, with 8 bases identical to TRBD1. Trimming at V came to 6 bases and at J to 3 bases, leaving 1 base not matched to a gene. The CDR3 runs 12 residues. The CDR3, as DNA: TGTGCCAGCAGGGGGACAGGCTACGAGCAGTACTTC. It translates to CASRGTGYEQYF.

This chain links TRBV14 with TRBJ2-5; 7 nucleotides line up with TRBD2. The CDR3 is 14 residues long. The V and J ends lost 5 bases and 9 bases, in that order; junction bases with no gene match: 12. Germline V gene lookup returns CDR1 SGHDN and CDR2 FVKESK. The CDR3 spells CASSTVGLKAAQYF. The CDR3 DNA reads TGTGCCAGCAGCACCGTGGGACTAAAAGCAGCCCAGTACTTC.

The sample holds a few counts of this clone. The chain uses TRBV15 and TRBJ2-7; 11 bases fit TRBD2. Germline assignment: CDR1 LNHNV and CDR2 YYDKDF (reference sequence). V gave up 0 bases and J gave up 6 bases; unmatched junction bases: 4. The CDR3 has 15 amino acids. In DNA form, the CDR3 reads TGTGCCACCAGCAGAGAAGCTAGCGGGAGGTTCGAGCAGTACTTC. Protein sequence: CATSREASGRFEQYF.

The rearrangement joins TRBV21-1 to TRBJ2-7; the table's D call, TRBD2, has no DNA check behind it. TRBV21-1 is an annotated pseudogene. The CDR3 runs 10 residues. The CDR3 DNA is TGTGCCAGCAGCGAGTACGAGCAGTACTTC. Translation gives CASSEYEQYF.

The V and J genes are TRBV6-5 and TRBJ2-5; 7 nucleotides agree with TRBD2. The CDR3 contains 14 residues. J lost 5 bases, V lost 2 bases, and 5 bases had no gene match. Germline V gives CDR1 MNHEY, CDR2 SVGAGI. CDR3 bases: TGTGCCAGCAGTTACCCCGTGGGAGGGGAGACCCAGTACTTC. Protein sequence: CASSYPVGGETQYF.

This rearrangement joins TRBV5-4 to TRBJ1-3; 8 bases match TRBD1. Unmatched junction bases numbered 6, after V lost 4 bases and J lost 0 bases. The CDR3 is 16 residues long. Germline loops: CDR1 SGHNT, CDR2 YYREEE (reference sequence). The CDR3 protein is CASSRGQGDSGNTIYF. The DNA for the CDR3 is TGTGCCAGCAGCCGCGGACAGGGCGACTCTGGAAACACCATATATTTT.

The gene calls are TRBV15 and TRBJ1-2; no reliable D call. This CDR3 has 12 residues. V lost 3 bases, J lost 4 bases, and 6 bases lay in between. Germline V gives CDR1 LNHNV, CDR2 YYDKDF (reference sequence). In DNA, the CDR3 is TGTGCCACCAGCAGCGTCCGCTATGGCTACACCTTC. Its translation is CATSSVRYGYTF.

V and J are TRBV2 and TRBJ2-4; 9 bases are a match to TRBD1. CDR1 is SNHLY, CDR2 FYNNEI, per germline. The CDR3 totals 14 residues. The junction had 6 bases not matched to a gene; V was cut back by 6 bases and J by 6 bases. In nucleotides, the CDR3 is TGTGCCAGCAGGACGGGACAGGGTCGAAACATTCAGTACTTC. Translated: CASRTGQGRNIQYF. Full variable domain (outside the CDR3, taken from reference TRBV2 and TRBJ2-4): EPEVTQTPSHQVTQMGQEVILRCVPISNHLYFYWYRQILGQKVEFLVSFYNNEISEKSEIFDDQFSVERPDGSNFTLKIRSTKLEDSAMYFCASRTGQGRNIQYFGAGTRLSVL.

This clone has only one observation. The rearrangement uses TRBV5-1 and TRBJ2-1; TRBD2 agrees at 11 bases. V was pared by 4 bases and J by 7 bases, with 7 bases of the junction left unmatched. The CDR3 runs 15 residues. Germline loops: CDR1 SGHRS, CDR2 YFSETQ. As DNA, the CDR3 is TGCGCCAGCAGCGAGCTAGCGGGAGGAACGAATGAGCAGTTCTTC. This codes for CASSELAGGTNEQFF. The full variable domain, its missing parts supplied by reference TRBV5-1 and TRBJ2-1, is KAGVTQTPRYLIKTRGQQVTLSCSPISGHRSVSWYQQTPGQGLQFLFEYFSETQRNKGNFPGRFSGRQFSNSRSEMNVSTLELGDSALYLCASSELAGGTNEQFFGPGTRLTVL.

This clone was seen just once. The chain employs TRBV27 and TRBJ1-1; no clear D. The CDR3 is 14 amino acids. Trimming removed 3 bases at V and 2 bases at J, with 10 bases between. Germline V gene sequence: CDR1 MNHEY, CDR2 SMNVEV (reference sequence). For the CDR3, the DNA is TGTGCCAGCAGTTTTTCGGGGTTCAACACTGAAGCTTTCTTT. It translates to CASSFSGFNTEAFF.